The 2 T cell receptor beta chains listed next were all sequenced from one sample in a study of CDR3 diversity in severe acne. TCRdb fed the PCR reads into MiXCR, producing one record per CDR3 protein. The table shows about 85,000 distinct CDR3 sequences, with 45% to 50% occurring only once. The source material was blood. Every receptor here comes from a male donor in good health, serving as a control.

This clonotype has more than one count but fewer than ten. This rearrangement joins TRBV20-1 to TRBJ2-5; 8 positions match TRBD2. The V gene's germline CDR1 is DFQATT and CDR2 SNEGSKA (reference sequence). The CDR3 is made up of 16 amino acids. Germline trimming cut 2 bases from V and 5 bases from J; bases unmatched to any gene: 13. The CDR3 DNA reads as TGCAGTGCTAGAAGCCCCCCCCGGGAGGGCCGGGAGACCCAGTACTTC. Amino acids: CSARSPPREGRETQYF.

This clonotype was recorded at least ten times. V gene TRBV2 combines with J gene TRBJ1-5; D possibly corresponds to TRBD1 (5 bases). The CDR3 loop spans 14 amino acids. The germline V gene encodes CDR1 SNHLY and CDR2 FYNNEI. The V gene lost 6 bases and the J gene lost 2 bases, with 11 bases spanning the gap. CDR3 loop: CASRGVRGNQPQHF. CDR3 bases: TGTGCCAGCAGGGGGGTGCGTGGCAATCAGCCCCAGCATTTT.